This TCR beta chain was profiled in a study of blood T cell repertoires in COVID-19. On the study more broadly: Donors in the United States, Italy and Spain gave samples during acute or convalescent COVID-19. T cells, B-cell-depleted T cells, or PBMCs supplied cDNA or gDNA.

The protocol was immunoSEQ multiplex PCR, while the TCRdb copy is restricted to in-frame clones and leaves out a portion. The sample holds about 250,000 clones, more than 75% seen once. Unmatched junction bases numbered 9, after V lost 0 bases and J lost 8 bases. The V gene's germline CDR1 is LGHDT and CDR2 YNNKEL (reference sequence). The CDR3 is 16 amino acids. Sequenced sample: peripheral blood. This chain links TRBV3-1 (or the pseudogene TRBV3-2) with TRBJ2-1; 8 bases line up with TRBD2. This receptor was taken from a middle-aged woman who had recovered from COVID-19. Here the CDR3 DNA reads TGTGCCAGCAGCCAAGATGGATGGACTAGCCGGGATGAGCAGTTCTTC. It is translated as CASSQDGWTSRDEQFF.